The clone carrying this T cell receptor beta chain was detected only a few times. This may be a read error, as it is one base from a much larger clone. TCRdb re-clonotyped the PCR reads via MiXCR. The table includes 55,000 or so clones, about a sixth detected once. The CDR3 is 15 amino acids. J lost 2 bases, V lost 6 bases, and 6 bases had no gene match. CDR1 and CDR2 from the germline V gene are KGHSH and LQKENI. Each patient went into thyroid surgery without having received any treatment. The record originates from a study of metastatic and nonmetastatic thyroid tumors. The chain joins TRBV18 to TRBJ2-1, with 8 bases matching TRBD2. This clonotype was sampled from a female donor with papillary thyroid cancer or a benign thyroid nodule (not recorded which). Some clones in this sample may be carry-over from other donors' samples. The specimen sequenced was blood. The CDR3 DNA reads TGTGCCAGCTCCTCGGGAGGGCGAACCTACAATGAGCAGTTCTTC. It encodes CASSSGGRTYNEQFF.